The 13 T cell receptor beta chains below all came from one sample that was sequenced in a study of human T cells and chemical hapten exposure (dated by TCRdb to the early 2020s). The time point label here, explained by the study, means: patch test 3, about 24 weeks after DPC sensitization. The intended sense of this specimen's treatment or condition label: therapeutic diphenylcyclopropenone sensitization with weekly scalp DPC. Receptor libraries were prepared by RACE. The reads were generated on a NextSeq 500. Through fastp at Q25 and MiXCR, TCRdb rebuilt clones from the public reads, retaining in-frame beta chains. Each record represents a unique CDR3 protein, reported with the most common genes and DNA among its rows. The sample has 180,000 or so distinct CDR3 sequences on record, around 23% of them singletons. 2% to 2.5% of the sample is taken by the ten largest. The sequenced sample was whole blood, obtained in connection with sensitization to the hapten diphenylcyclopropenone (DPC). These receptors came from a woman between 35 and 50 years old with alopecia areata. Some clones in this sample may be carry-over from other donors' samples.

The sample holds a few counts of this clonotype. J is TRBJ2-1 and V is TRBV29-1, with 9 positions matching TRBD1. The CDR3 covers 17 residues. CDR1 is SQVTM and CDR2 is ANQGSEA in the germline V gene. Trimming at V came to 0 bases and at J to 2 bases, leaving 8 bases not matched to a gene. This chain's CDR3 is CSVEELSGQGTYNEQFF. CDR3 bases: TGCAGCGTTGAAGAATTATCGGGACAGGGCACCTACAATGAGCAGTTCTTC.

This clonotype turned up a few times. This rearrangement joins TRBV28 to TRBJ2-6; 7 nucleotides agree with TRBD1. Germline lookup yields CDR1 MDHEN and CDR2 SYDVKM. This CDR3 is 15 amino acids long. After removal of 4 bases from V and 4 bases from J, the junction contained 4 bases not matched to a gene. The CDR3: CASSSTGVGANVLTF. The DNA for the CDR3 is TGTGCCAGCAGTTCCACAGGGGTAGGGGCCAACGTCCTGACTTTC.

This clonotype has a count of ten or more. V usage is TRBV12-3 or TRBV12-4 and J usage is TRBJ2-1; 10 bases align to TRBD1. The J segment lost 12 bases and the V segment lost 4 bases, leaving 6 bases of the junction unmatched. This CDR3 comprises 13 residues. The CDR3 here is CASSSRDRGGQFF. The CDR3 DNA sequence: TGTGCCAGCAGTTCCCGGGACAGGGGAGGGCAGTTCTTC.

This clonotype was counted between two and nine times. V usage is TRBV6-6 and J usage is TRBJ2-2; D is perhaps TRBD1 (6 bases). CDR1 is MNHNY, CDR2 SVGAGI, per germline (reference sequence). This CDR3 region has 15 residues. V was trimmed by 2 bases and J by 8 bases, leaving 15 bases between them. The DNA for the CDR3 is TGTGCCAGCAGTTACCGGGACGGGACACCGGGGGAGCTGTTTTTT. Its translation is CASSYRDGTPGELFF.

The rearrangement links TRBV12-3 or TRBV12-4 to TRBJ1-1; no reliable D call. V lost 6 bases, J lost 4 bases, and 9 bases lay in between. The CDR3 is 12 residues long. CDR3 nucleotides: TGTGCCAGCAGCCCGCTTGTCACTGAAGCTTTCTTT. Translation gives CASSPLVTEAFF.

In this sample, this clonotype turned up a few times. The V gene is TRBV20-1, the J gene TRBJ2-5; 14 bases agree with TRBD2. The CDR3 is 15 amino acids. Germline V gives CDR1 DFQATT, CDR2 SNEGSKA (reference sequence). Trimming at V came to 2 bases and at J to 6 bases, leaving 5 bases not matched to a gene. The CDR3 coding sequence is TGCAGTGCTAGACTGGGACTAGCGGGAGTTAAGACCCAGTACTTC. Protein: CSARLGLAGVKTQYF.

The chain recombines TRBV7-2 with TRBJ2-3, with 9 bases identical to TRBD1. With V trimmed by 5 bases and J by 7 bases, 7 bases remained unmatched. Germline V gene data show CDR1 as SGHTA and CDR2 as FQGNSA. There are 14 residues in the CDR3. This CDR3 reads CASSPPGQGNTQYF. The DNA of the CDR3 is TGTGCCAGCAGCCCGCCGGGACAGGGAAATACGCAGTATTTT. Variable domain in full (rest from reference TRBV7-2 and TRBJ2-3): GAGVSQSPSNKVTEKGKDVELRCDPISGHTALYWYRQSLGQGLEFLIYFQGNSAPDKSGLPSDRFSAERTGGSVSTLTIQRTQQEDSAVYLCASSPPGQGNTQYFGPGTRLTVL.

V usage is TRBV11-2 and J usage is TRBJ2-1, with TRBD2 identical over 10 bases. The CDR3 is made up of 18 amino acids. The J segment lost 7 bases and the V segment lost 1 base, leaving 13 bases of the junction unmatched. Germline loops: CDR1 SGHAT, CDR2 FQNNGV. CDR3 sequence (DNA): TGTGCCAGCAGCTTAGTATCGATAGCGGGAGGACCGGGAAATGAGCAGTTCTTC. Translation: CASSLVSIAGGPGNEQFF.

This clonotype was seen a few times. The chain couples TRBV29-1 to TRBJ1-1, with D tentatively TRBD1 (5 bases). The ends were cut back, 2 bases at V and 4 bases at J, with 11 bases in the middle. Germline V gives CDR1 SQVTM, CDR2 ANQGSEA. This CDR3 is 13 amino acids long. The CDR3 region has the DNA TGCAGCGTTGAACAGGGAGTTAGCACTGAAGCTTTCTTT. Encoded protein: CSVEQGVSTEAFF.

CDR3 DNA: TGCGCCAGCAGCTTGGTACAGGGGTCTGGCTACACCTTC. Amino acids: CASSLVQGSGYTF. The chain is built from TRBV5-1 and TRBJ1-2; 7 bases are a match to TRBD1. This CDR3 comprises 13 residues. Trimming took 0 bases from V and 7 from J; bases not matched to a gene: 3. Germline CDR1 reads SGHRS; CDR2 reads YFSETQ.

The CDR3 loop reads CSATGGFEMNTEAFF. The CDR3 DNA follows: TGCAGTGCGACAGGGGGCTTCGAAATGAACACTGAAGCTTTCTTT. The chain has TRBV20-1 and TRBJ1-1, with TRBD1 matching 10 bases. J was trimmed by 0 bases and V by 6 bases; bases with no gene match: 7. The germline gives CDR1 DFQATT, CDR2 SNEGSKA (reference sequence). This CDR3 spans 15 amino acids.

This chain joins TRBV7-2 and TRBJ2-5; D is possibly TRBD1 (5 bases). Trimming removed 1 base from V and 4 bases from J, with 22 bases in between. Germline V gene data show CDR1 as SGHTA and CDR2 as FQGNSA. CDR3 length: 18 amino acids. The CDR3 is CASSLGASHTGRRETQYF. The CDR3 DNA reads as TGTGCCAGCAGCTTAGGGGCCTCCCACACAGGCCGGCGAGAGACCCAGTACTTC.

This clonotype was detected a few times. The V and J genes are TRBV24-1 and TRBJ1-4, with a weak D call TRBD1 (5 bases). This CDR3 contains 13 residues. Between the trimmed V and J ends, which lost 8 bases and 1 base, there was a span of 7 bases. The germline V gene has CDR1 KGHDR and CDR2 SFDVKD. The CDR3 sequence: CATNGGTNEKLFF. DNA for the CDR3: TGTGCCACCAACGGGGGAACTAATGAAAAACTGTTTTTT.